Described below is a single T cell receptor beta chain sequence and its context. Its specificity is unknown. The V gene's germline CDR1 is SGDLS and CDR2 YYNGEE. The CDR3 covers 14 residues. V was trimmed by 0 bases and J by 4 bases, leaving 10 bases between them. Though nominally healthy at sampling, donors likely had unrecorded immune exposures. The primer mix had 60 Vbeta and 13 Jbeta primers. Libraries were prepared by immunoSEQ multiplex PCR; TCRdb keeps only in-frame clonotypes and omits some of them. The profile covers about 110,000 clones, with about 90% appearing a single time and 1.5% to 2% taken by the ten largest. The data belong to a study of cytomegalovirus exposure and HLA in healthy donors. Study conclusions and caveats: The availability of immune exposure information extended only to CMV serostatus. Exclusion as indistinguishable affected some V segments, including TRBV6-2 and TRBV6-3.

The specimen was PBMCs. The TCR was taken from a man aged 40-49 years in good health and CMV-seronegative. The rearrangement links TRBV9 to TRBJ1-1; no firm D call. DNA of the CDR3: TGTGCCAGCAGCGTAGAGGGAGTGGGCACTGAAGCTTTCTTT. Protein: CASSVEGVGTEAFF.